A selection of T cell receptor beta chains follows, all from one sample in a study of cytomegalovirus exposure and HLA in healthy donors. This table comes from immunoSEQ multiplex PCR, and its TCRdb copy is limited to in-frame clones, with some not included. This table holds roughly 160,000 clones, 80% to 90% found once. Sequenced sample: PBMCs. The receptors here all came from a woman under 40 in good health and CMV-seropositive. Both conserved end residues are part of each CDR3. D genes are given only for firm matches. For some rows the clone size is stated as once, few or many, or as a class when expanded; others skip it.

abundance: -; d_gene: -; j_gene: TRBJ2-5; len: 10; v_gene: TRBV29-1; CDR3nt: TGCAGCTTTATCAGGGAGACCCAGTACTTC; CDR3aa: CSFIRETQYF
abundance: -; d_gene: -; j_gene: TRBJ1-1; len: 14; v_gene: TRBV11-1; CDR3nt: TGTGCCAGCAGCCGAGACAGGAGGAACACTGAAGCTTTCTTT; CDR3aa: CASSRDRRNTEAFF
abundance: -; d_gene: -; j_gene: TRBJ1-1; len: 16; v_gene: TRBV7-9; CDR3nt: TGTGCCAGCAGCACCGGGACAAGGTATTTGAACACTGAAGCTTTCTTT; CDR3aa: CASSTGTRYLNTEAFF
abundance: -; d_gene: TRBD1; j_gene: TRBJ2-7; len: 17; v_gene: TRBV27; CDR3nt: TGTGCCAGCAGTTTATCCAAAGGGACAGGGAATTTCTACGAGCAGTACTTC; CDR3aa: CASSLSKGTGNFYEQYF
abundance: -; d_gene: -; j_gene: TRBJ2-3; len: 14; v_gene: TRBV6-1; CDR3nt: TGTGCCAGCAGTGAAGACGCCGGGAAAGATACGCAGTATTTT; CDR3aa: CASSEDAGKDTQYF
abundance: -; d_gene: -; j_gene: TRBJ1-5; len: 16; v_gene: TRBV18; CDR3nt: TGTGCCAGCTCCCGCTCGGGGGGCGCGGGCAATCAGCCCCAGCATTTT; CDR3aa: CASSRSGGAGNQPQHF
abundance: -; d_gene: -; j_gene: TRBJ2-3; len: 15; v_gene: TRBV12-5; CDR3nt: TGTGCTAGTGGAGCCTGGAGGGGTGGCACAGATACGCAGTATTTT; CDR3aa: CASGAWRGGTDTQYF
abundance: -; d_gene: TRBD1; j_gene: TRBJ1-4; len: 19; v_gene: TRBV28; CDR3nt: TGTGCCAGCAGTTTCTTGGCCGGGACAGGGGTGGCAGCTAATGAAAAACTGTTTTTT; CDR3aa: CASSFLAGTGVAANEKLFF
abundance: -; d_gene: -; j_gene: TRBJ2-7; len: 13; v_gene: TRBV7-2; CDR3nt: TGTGCCAGCAGCTTAGGACAGTTCTACGAGCAGTACTTC; CDR3aa: CASSLGQFYEQYF
abundance: once; d_gene: -; j_gene: TRBJ2-7; len: 15; v_gene: TRBV19; CDR3nt: TGTGCCAGTAGTACCACGGGGTTCCTCCTTTCTGAGCAGTACTTC; CDR3aa: CASSTTGFLLSEQYF
abundance: -; d_gene: TRBD1; j_gene: TRBJ2-2; len: 16; v_gene: TRBV27; CDR3nt: TGTGCCAGCAGTTATAGACAGGGCGGAACATCCGGGGAGCTGTTTTTT; CDR3aa: CASSYRQGGTSGELFF